The present T cell receptor (beta chain) was sequenced within a study of OX40 agonist ivuxolimab in advanced cancers. Turning to the study itself: Subjects had a mean age of roughly 60 years, with a range of roughly 23 to 79; roughly 83% were male. Checkpoint inhibitors had been given previously to approximately 41% of patients.

Turning to this clone: The antigen remains undetermined.

The assay was immunoSEQ multiplex PCR, and TCRdb's table has in-frame clones only and misses some. The sample yields 75,000 to 100,000 clones, around 90% seen once. Study findings and constraints: A proportion of nonresponders additionally exhibited low normalized T-cell clonal expansion.

The CDR3 covers 16 residues. The germline V gene encodes CDR1 SGHDT and CDR2 YYEEEE. V shed 2 bases and J shed 6 bases, with 18 bases lying between them. Sequencing used CD4+ or CD8+ T cells sorted from blood, obtained in a trial of the OX40 agonist ivuxolimab. V gene TRBV5-6 combines with J gene TRBJ1-5, with D possibly being TRBD1 (5 bases). The clonotype was recovered from an adult with an advanced solid tumor such as melanoma, head and neck, liver or kidney cancer. The CDR3 coding sequence is TGTGCCAGCAGCTTTCTGGGGACGGCCGATAGTCAGCCCCAGCATTTT. Residues: CASSFLGTADSQPQHF.